A single sample gave rise to the 19 T cell receptor beta chains below, sequenced in a study of T-cell memory formation after mild COVID-19. TCRdb reprocessed the 5' RACE reads with MiXCR, giving one entry per CDR3 protein. This table holds fewer than 200,000 distinct CDR3 sequences, roughly 23% found once. Specimen: PBMCs or a T cell subset sorted from them (not recorded which). The receptors derive from an adult woman who had mild COVID-19 (a few samples of this study predate the infection). Cell type and time point are not known.

The CDR3 DNA is TGTGCCAGCAGCAGGGTGGGCGCCTCCTACGAGCAGTACTTC. Its protein is CASSRVGASYEQYF. V gene TRBV7-9 combines with J gene TRBJ2-7; no reliable D call. Germline assignment: CDR1 SEHNR and CDR2 FQNEAQ (reference sequence). The CDR3 runs 14 residues. V lost 5 bases and J lost 0, with 11 bases in between.

V gene TRBV20-1 combines with J gene TRBJ2-7; D may match TRBD1 or TRBD2 (7 bases each). CDR1 and CDR2 from the germline V gene are DFQATT and SNEGSKA (reference sequence). The CDR3 is made up of 15 amino acids. Trimming cost V 4 bases and J 7 bases, with 23 bases left between them. CDR3 sequence reads: CSANPFAGGVLEQYF. In DNA form, the CDR3 reads TGCAGTGCTAACCCCTTTGCAGGGGGGGTCCTGGAGCAGTACTTC.

The chain is built from TRBV19 and TRBJ1-2, with D unresolved. The V end was cut by 1 base, the J end by 2 bases, with 8 bases between. In germline, CDR1 is LNHDA, CDR2 SQIVND (reference sequence). The CDR3 is 14 amino acids. This CDR3 reads CASSIVLGNYGYTF. In DNA, the CDR3 is TGTGCCAGTAGTATAGTTTTGGGGAACTATGGCTACACCTTC.

The chain uses TRBV7-9 and TRBJ1-4, with D tentatively TRBD1 (5 bases). In germline, CDR1 is SEHNR, CDR2 FQNEAQ (reference sequence). This CDR3 is 15 amino acids long. Trimming took 2 bases from V and 4 from J, leaving 11 bases between them. The CDR3 DNA follows: TGTGCCAGCAGCTTACTCCAGGGCGGTAATGAAAAACTGTTTTTT. Its protein product is CASSLLQGGNEKLFF.

The V and J genes are TRBV2 and TRBJ2-1; 7 bases fit TRBD1. CDR1 SNHLY and CDR2 FYNNEI come from the germline V gene. The CDR3 has 16 residues. The V and J ends lost 0 bases and 2 bases, in that order; junction bases with no gene match: 4. CDR3 residues: CASSEAPQGAYNEQFF. Here the CDR3 DNA reads TGTGCCAGCAGTGAAGCGCCCCAGGGGGCCTACAATGAGCAGTTCTTC.

The table lists this clonotype with a few counts. CDR3 amino acids: CASSATGGVSYEQYF. DNA of the CDR3: TGTGCCAGCAGTGCCACAGGGGGTGTCTCCTACGAGCAGTACTTC. The V gene is TRBV27, the J gene TRBJ2-7, with TRBD1 matching 8 bases. CDR1 and CDR2 from the germline V gene are MNHEY and SMNVEV (reference sequence). J gave up 0 bases and V 5 bases, and 6 bases lay outside the gene matches. CDR3 size: 15 residues.

Ten or more counts support this clonotype. This chain connects TRBV25-1 to TRBJ2-2, with 10 bases matching TRBD1. The CDR3 spans 16 residues. Trimming took 3 bases from V and 3 from J; bases not matched to a gene: 4. CDR1 and CDR2 from the germline V gene are MGHDK and SYGVNS. The CDR3 sequence: CASSDQDRGDTGELFF. Here the CDR3 DNA reads TGTGCCAGCAGTGACCAGGACAGGGGGGACACCGGGGAGCTGTTTTTT.

This clonotype has only a few counts. This chain uses TRBV7-9 with TRBJ2-1; 10 nucleotides line up with TRBD2. J lost 4 bases, V lost 5 bases, and 14 bases had no gene match. The CDR3 totals 18 residues. The germline CDR1 and CDR2 sequences are SEHNR and FQNEAQ (reference sequence). The CDR3 reads CASSPGGAGGLSYNEQFF. The CDR3 DNA reads as TGTGCCAGCAGCCCCGGAGGAGCGGGGGGGCTAAGTTACAATGAGCAGTTCTTC.

This sequence joins TRBV27 and TRBJ1-1, with TRBD1 matching over 7 bases. V shed 2 bases, J shed 1 base, and the junction held 13 bases outside the gene matches. Germline CDR1 MNHEY, CDR2 SMNVEV (reference sequence). The CDR3 totals 18 residues. In nucleotides, the CDR3 is TGTGCCAGCAGTTTAAGCCCGATCCGGGGACAGCCGAACACTGAAGCTTTCTTT. This codes for CASSLSPIRGQPNTEAFF.

The genes are TRBV5-5 and TRBJ1-4; the match to TRBD1 covers 8 bases. Germline values: CDR1 SGHKS, CDR2 YYEKEE (reference sequence). The ends lost 0 bases at V and 1 base at J; junction bases unmatched: 5. The CDR3 is made up of 17 amino acids. CDR3 nucleotides: TGTGCCAGCAGCTTGGGGACAGGGTCAATAACTAATGAAAAACTGTTTTTT. Its protein is CASSLGTGSITNEKLFF.

The genes are TRBV12-3 or TRBV12-4 and TRBJ2-2, with 8 bases that match TRBD2. The CDR3 totals 15 residues. V was clipped by 7 bases and J by 7 bases; unmatched bases: 11. The CDR3 region is CASTSWAGGDGELFF. The CDR3, as DNA: TGTGCCAGCACTTCCTGGGCGGGAGGTGACGGGGAGCTGTTTTTT.

This clonotype was observed a few times. V usage is TRBV5-1 and J usage is TRBJ2-7; 9 nucleotides line up with TRBD1. The V segment lost 0 bases and the J segment 5 bases; nucleotides outside the gene matches: 9. The CDR3 covers 16 residues. The germline V gene encodes CDR1 SGHRS and CDR2 YFSETQ. For the CDR3, the DNA is TGCGCCAGCAGCTTGGGTACCGGGACAGGGAGTCACGAGCAGTACTTC. This sequence encodes CASSLGTGTGSHEQYF.

This clonotype occurred many times. The V and J genes are TRBV5-1 and TRBJ2-3, with D uncertain. CDR3 length: 11 amino acids. The germline gives CDR1 SGHRS, CDR2 YFSETQ. Trimming removed 5 bases from V and 3 bases from J, with 4 bases in between. CDR3: CASRRTDTQYF. The CDR3 DNA sequence: TGCGCCAGCAGGCGGACAGATACGCAGTATTTT.

This clonotype was detected only a few times. The chain carries TRBV18 and TRBJ2-3; tentative D call: TRBD1 (5 bases). Looked up from germline, CDR1 is KGHSH and CDR2 is LQKENI. Trimming removed 3 bases from V and 0 bases from J, with 19 bases in between. CDR3 length: 18 amino acids. CDR3 nucleotide sequence: TGTGCCAGCTCACCGGCCAGGGTAGGCCCCCAAAGCACAGATACGCAGTATTTT. It codes for CASSPARVGPQSTDTQYF.

This clonotype has more than one count but fewer than ten. CDR3 sequence reads: CASSLDHTGGYEQYF. The CDR3 nucleotides read TGCGCCAGCAGCTTGGATCATACAGGGGGATACGAGCAGTACTTC. This sequence joins TRBV5-1 and TRBJ2-7; 8 bases fit TRBD1. Germline V gene lookup returns CDR1 SGHRS and CDR2 YFSETQ. V lost 0 bases, J lost 4 bases, and 6 bases stayed unmatched. The CDR3 is made up of 15 amino acids.

The V call is TRBV24-1, the J call TRBJ1-2; D not resolved. Trimming cost V 9 bases and J 6 bases, with 10 bases left between them. CDR1 is KGHDR and CDR2 is SFDVKD in the germline V gene. The CDR3 runs 11 residues. The CDR3 bases are TGTGCCACCGGAGACACGGATGGCTACACCTTC. Translation: CATGDTDGYTF.

A single count supports this clonotype. The chain links TRBV13 to TRBJ2-7; D unclear. The ends were cut back, 1 base at V and 5 bases at J, with 6 bases in the middle. CDR3 length: 12 amino acids. CDR1 and CDR2 from the germline V gene are PRHDT and FYEKMQ (reference sequence). The CDR3 is CASSLVHDEQYF. The DNA for the CDR3 is TGTGCCAGCAGCTTAGTTCACGACGAGCAGTACTTC.

The J gene is TRBJ2-1, the V gene TRBV24-1, with 9 bases lining up with TRBD2. CDR1 is KGHDR and CDR2 is SFDVKD in the germline V gene. Trimming removed 0 bases from V and 5 bases from J; junction bases left unmatched: 7. The CDR3 has 17 residues. The CDR3 region has the DNA TGTGCCACCAGTGATTTGGGGCTAGCGGGAACAAACAATGAGCAGTTCTTC. Translating gives CATSDLGLAGTNNEQFF.

The V call is TRBV9, the J call TRBJ2-7; maybe TRBD2 (6 bases). This CDR3 region has 16 residues. Trimming shortened V by 0 bases and J by 5 bases, and 18 bases separated the two germline ends. Looked up from germline, CDR1 is SGDLS and CDR2 is YYNGEE. This CDR3 is CASSVADFGGRHEQYF. The CDR3 nucleotides read TGTGCCAGCAGCGTAGCTGACTTCGGTGGGAGGCACGAGCAGTACTTC.